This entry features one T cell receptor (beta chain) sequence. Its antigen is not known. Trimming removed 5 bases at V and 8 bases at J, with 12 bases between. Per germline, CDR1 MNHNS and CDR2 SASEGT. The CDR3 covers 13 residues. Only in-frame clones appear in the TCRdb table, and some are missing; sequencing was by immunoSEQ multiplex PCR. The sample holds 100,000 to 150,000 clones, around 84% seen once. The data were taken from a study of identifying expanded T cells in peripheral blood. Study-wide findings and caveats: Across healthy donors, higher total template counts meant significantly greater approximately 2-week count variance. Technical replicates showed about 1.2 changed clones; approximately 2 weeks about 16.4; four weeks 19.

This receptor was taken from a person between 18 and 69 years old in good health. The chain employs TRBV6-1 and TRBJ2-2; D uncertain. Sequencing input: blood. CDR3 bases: TGTGCCAGCAGTCGACGACTTGCGGGGGAGCTGTTTTTT. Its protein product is CASSRRLAGELFF.